The source of this TCR beta chain is a study of OX40 agonist ivuxolimab in advanced cancers. Produced via immunoSEQ multiplex PCR; TCRdb's table is partial and in-frame only. The profile shows some 70,000 clones, around 85% of them singletons. Whole-study results and caveats: Certain nonresponding patients likewise had low normalized T-cell clonal expansion.

This clone was seen a few times. Its antigen is not identified. CDR1 and CDR2 from the germline V gene are MNHEY and SMNVEV (reference sequence). The CDR3 consists of 14 residues. Trimming removed 5 bases from V and 5 bases from J, with 15 bases in between. The chain recombines TRBV27 with TRBJ1-1, with D perhaps matching TRBD1 (5 bases). The receptor was isolated from an adult with an advanced solid tumor such as melanoma, head and neck, liver or kidney cancer. Sequenced material: CD4+ or CD8+ T cells sorted from blood, taken in a trial of the OX40 agonist ivuxolimab. The chain's CDR3 is CASSPIAWGTEAFF. CDR3 DNA sequence: TGTGCCAGCAGTCCCATCGCGTGGGGGACTGAAGCTTTCTTT.